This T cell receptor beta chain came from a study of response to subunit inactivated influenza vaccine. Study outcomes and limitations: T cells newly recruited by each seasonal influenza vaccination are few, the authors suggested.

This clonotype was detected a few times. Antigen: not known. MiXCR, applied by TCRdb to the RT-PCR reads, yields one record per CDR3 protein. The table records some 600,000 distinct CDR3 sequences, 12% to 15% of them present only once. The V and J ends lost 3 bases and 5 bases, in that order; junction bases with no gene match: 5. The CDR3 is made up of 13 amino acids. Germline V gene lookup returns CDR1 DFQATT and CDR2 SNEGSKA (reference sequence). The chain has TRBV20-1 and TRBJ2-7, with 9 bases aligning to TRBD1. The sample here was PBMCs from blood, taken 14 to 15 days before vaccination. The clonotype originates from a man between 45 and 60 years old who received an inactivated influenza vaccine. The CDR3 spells CSASGTGIDEQYF. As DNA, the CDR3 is TGCAGTGCTAGTGGGACAGGGATAGACGAGCAGTACTTC.